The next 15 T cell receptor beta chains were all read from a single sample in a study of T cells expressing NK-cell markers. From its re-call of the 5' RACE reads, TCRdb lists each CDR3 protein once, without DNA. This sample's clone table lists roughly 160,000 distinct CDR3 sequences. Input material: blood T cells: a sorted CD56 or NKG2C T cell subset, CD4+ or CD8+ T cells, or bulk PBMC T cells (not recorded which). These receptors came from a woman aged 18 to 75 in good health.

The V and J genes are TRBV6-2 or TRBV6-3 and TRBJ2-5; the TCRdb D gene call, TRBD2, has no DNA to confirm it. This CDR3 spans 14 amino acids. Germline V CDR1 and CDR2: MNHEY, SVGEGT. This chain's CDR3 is CASRPTSAQETQYF.

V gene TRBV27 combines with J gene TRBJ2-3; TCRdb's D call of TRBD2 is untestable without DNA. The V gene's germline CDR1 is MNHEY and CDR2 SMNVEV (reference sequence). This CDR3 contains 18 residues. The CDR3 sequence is CASSLLSLAGGHTDTQYF.

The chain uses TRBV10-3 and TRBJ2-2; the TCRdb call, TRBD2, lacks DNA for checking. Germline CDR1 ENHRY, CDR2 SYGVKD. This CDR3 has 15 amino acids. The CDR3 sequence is CAISEGGDVAGELFF.

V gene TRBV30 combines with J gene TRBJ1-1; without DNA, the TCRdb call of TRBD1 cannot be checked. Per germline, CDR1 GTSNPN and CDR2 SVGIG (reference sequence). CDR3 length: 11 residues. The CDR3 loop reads CAWKGDTEAFF.

CDR3: CSARRSGYGYTF. V is TRBV20-1 and J is TRBJ1-2. Germline lookup yields CDR1 DFQATT and CDR2 SNEGSKA (reference sequence). This CDR3 has 12 amino acids.

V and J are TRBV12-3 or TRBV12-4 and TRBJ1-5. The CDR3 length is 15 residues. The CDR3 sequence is CASSLAENSNQPQHF.

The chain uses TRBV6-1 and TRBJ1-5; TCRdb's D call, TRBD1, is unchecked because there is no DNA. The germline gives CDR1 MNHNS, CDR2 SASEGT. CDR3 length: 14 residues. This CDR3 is CASSSGDGNQPQHF.

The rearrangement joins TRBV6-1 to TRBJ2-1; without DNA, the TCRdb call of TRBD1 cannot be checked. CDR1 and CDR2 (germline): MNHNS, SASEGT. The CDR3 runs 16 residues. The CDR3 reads CASSEVWTGGLDEQFF.

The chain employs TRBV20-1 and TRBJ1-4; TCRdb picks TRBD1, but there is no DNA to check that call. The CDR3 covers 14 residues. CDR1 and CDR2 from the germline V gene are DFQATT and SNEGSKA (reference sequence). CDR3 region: CSPSPTAVNEKLFF.

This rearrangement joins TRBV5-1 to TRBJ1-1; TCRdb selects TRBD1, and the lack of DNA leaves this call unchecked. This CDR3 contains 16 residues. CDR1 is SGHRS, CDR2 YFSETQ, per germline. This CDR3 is CASSIRDLGTNTEAFF.

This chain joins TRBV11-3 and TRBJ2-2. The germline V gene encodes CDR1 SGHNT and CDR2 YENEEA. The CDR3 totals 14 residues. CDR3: CASSLEGLAGELFF.

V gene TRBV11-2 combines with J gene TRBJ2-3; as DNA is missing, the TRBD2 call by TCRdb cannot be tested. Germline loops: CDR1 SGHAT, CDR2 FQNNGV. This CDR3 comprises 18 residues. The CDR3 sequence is CASSLEGGAGGPRDTQYF.

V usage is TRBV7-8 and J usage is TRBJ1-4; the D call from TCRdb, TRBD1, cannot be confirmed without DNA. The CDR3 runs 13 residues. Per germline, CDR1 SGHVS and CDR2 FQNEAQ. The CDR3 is CASSHGTAEKLFF.

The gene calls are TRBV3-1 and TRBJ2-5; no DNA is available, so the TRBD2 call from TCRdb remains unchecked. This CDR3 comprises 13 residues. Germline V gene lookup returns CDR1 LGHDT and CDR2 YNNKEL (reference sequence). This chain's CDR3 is CASSAHPQETQYF.

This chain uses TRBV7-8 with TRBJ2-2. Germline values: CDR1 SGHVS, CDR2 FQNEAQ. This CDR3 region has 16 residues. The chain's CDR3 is CASSLAHGGSTGELFF.